The rows below give T cell receptor beta chains drawn from one sample of a study of somatic mutations in cytotoxic T cells in rheumatoid arthritis. Sequenced by immunoSEQ multiplex PCR; TCRdb stores in-frame clones only, minus some. The sample has 15,000 to 20,000 clones, 70% to 80% seen once. The sequencing sample was made of CD8+ T cells sorted from blood. All receptors derive from a man in his 60s in good health. Each CDR3 is given with its conserved first and last residue. The D gene is left open where the match is weak. Where a row states a size, it is once, few, many or the class of an expanded clone; other rows omit it.

j_call d_call clone_size v_call cdr3_aa cdr3_nt
TRBJ2-1 TRBD2 . TRBV27 CAAGEREYNEQFF TGTGCTGCTGGCGAGCGGGAGTACAATGAGCAGTTCTTC
TRBJ2-5 TRBD2 once TRBV7-8 CASRLIAGSGETQYF TGTGCCAGCAGGCTGATAGCGGGAAGTGGGGAGACCCAGTACTTC
TRBJ2-5 TRBD2 . TRBV25-1 CASSASGSGTQYF TGTGCCAGCAGTGCTAGCGGGAGCGGGACCCAGTACTTC
TRBJ1-5 TRBD1 . TRBV19 CASSVRDRGVEPQHF TGTGCCAGTAGTGTCCGGGACAGGGGAGTTGAGCCCCAGCATTTT
TRBJ1-2 . . TRBV7-9 CASSIQDFNYGYTF TGTGCCAGCAGCATACAGGATTTTAACTATGGCTACACCTTC
TRBJ2-7 TRBD2 . TRBV9 CASSEEGGPTYEQYF TGTGCCAGCAGCGAGGAGGGAGGGCCTACGTACGAGCAGTACTTC
TRBJ2-1 . . TRBV30 CAWSVLNEQFF TGTGCCTGGAGTGTACTGAATGAGCAGTTCTTC
TRBJ2-1 TRBD1 . TRBV7-9 CASSADRGRQFF TGTGCCAGCAGCGCGGACAGGGGGCGGCAGTTCTTC
TRBJ2-3 TRBD1 . TRBV6-1 CASSGRDRVTDTQYF TGTGCCAGCAGTGGGCGGGACAGGGTCACAGATACGCAGTATTTT
TRBJ2-7 TRBD1 . TRBV27 CASSYGQDYEQYF TGTGCCAGCAGTTATGGACAGGACTACGAGCAGTACTTC
TRBJ1-3 TRBD1 . TRBV23-1 CASSQNRDRGYTIYF TGCGCCAGCAGTCAAAACCGGGACAGGGGATACACCATATATTTT
TRBJ2-1 . . TRBV6-5 CASSLGLTGEQFF TGTGCCAGCAGTTTGGGCCTCACCGGTGAGCAGTTCTTC
TRBJ2-6 TRBD2 . TRBV27 CASSLGGDANVLTF TGTGCCAGCAGTTTGGGGGGGGATGCCAACGTCCTGACTTTC
TRBJ1-2 . . TRBV9 CASSAPGVSNYGYTF TGTGCCAGCAGCGCTCCGGGAGTCTCTAACTATGGCTACACCTTC
TRBJ2-5 TRBD2 . TRBV9 CASNSRAGSGETQYF TGTGCCAGCAACTCGAGAGCGGGATCCGGAGAGACCCAGTACTTC
TRBJ2-3 TRBD2 . TRBV7-8 CASSLGLAGVTDTQYF TGTGCCAGCAGCCTAGGACTAGCGGGAGTTACAGATACGCAGTATTTT
TRBJ2-7 . . TRBV6-6 CASSAGESSYEQYF TGTGCCAGCAGCGCCGGTGAAAGCTCCTACGAGCAGTACTTC
TRBJ1-5 . . TRBV5-6 CARDRDSNHPQHF TGTGCCAGGGACAGAGATAGCAATCATCCCCAGCATTTT
TRBJ2-2 TRBD2 few TRBV7-9 CASSPRGGADTGELFF TGTGCCAGCAGCCCCCGCGGGGGGGCGGACACCGGGGAGCTGTTTTTT
TRBJ2-1 . . TRBV23-1 CASSQSSVGTPYNEQFF TGCGCCAGCAGTCAATCTAGCGTGGGGACTCCCTACAATGAGCAGTTCTTC
TRBJ2-3 TRBD1 . TRBV7-3 CASSQQADRGGTDTQYF TGTGCCAGCAGCCAACAAGCGGACAGGGGTGGCACAGATACGCAGTATTTT
TRBJ1-1 TRBD1 . TRBV10-3 CAISGRQGQRNTEAFF TGTGCCATCAGTGGCCGACAGGGACAAAGGAACACTGAAGCTTTCTTT
TRBJ2-1 TRBD2 . TRBV29-1 CSVQTSGRPHEQFF TGCAGCGTCCAGACTAGCGGGAGGCCCCATGAGCAGTTCTTC
TRBJ2-1 . . TRBV7-6 CASSHSNVEEQFF TGTGCCAGCAGCCATTCCAATGTTGAGGAGCAGTTCTTC
TRBJ2-7 . few TRBV29-1 CSVVGRPPPYEQYF TGCAGCGTTGTGGGCAGGCCGCCCCCCTACGAGCAGTACTTC
TRBJ2-5 TRBD2 . TRBV11-1 CASSGAGALWETQYF TGTGCCAGCAGCGGAGCGGGGGCGCTTTGGGAGACCCAGTACTTC
TRBJ2-1 TRBD1 . TRBV18 CASSYDTTGTENNEWQFF TGTGCCAGCTCATATGACACAACCGGGACAGAAAACAATGAGTGGCAGTTCTTC
TRBJ2-3 TRBD1 . TRBV9 CASSAWTGIRDTQYF TGTGCCAGCAGCGCATGGACAGGGATAAGAGATACGCAGTATTTT
TRBJ2-7 TRBD2 . TRBV19 CASRRTSGYEQYF TGTGCCAGTAGACGGACTAGCGGCTACGAGCAGTACTTC
TRBJ1-2 . . TRBV14 CASSQVAGSNYGYTF TGTGCCAGCAGCCAAGTCGCAGGATCAAACTATGGCTACACCTTC
TRBJ2-1 TRBD2 once TRBV4-3 CASSQEVLAGSYNEQFF TGCGCCAGCAGCCAAGAAGTACTAGCGGGTTCCTACAATGAGCAGTTCTTC
TRBJ1-5 TRBD1 . TRBV7-9 CASSLTGARGTGNQPQHF TGTGCCAGCAGCTTAACTGGCGCCAGGGGGACGGGCAATCAGCCCCAGCATTTT
TRBJ2-2 TRBD1 . TRBV19 CASSLGQGKAGELFF TGTGCCAGTAGTCTCGGACAGGGGAAGGCCGGGGAGCTGTTTTTT
TRBJ2-4 . . TRBV7-6 CASSQWGDEGIQYF TGTGCCAGCAGCCAATGGGGGGACGAGGGCATTCAGTACTTC
TRBJ2-7 TRBD1 . TRBV13 CASSLAGTGRPYEQYF TGTGCCAGCAGCTTAGCCGGGACAGGGAGGCCCTACGAGCAGTACTTC
TRBJ2-7 TRBD2 few TRBV6-1 CASSITPSGGSEQYF TGTGCCAGCAGTATCACGCCTAGCGGTGGTTCGGAGCAGTACTTC
TRBJ2-7 TRBD1 . TRBV5-6 CASSLAGTGVYEQYF TGTGCCAGCAGCTTGGCCGGGACAGGGGTCTACGAGCAGTACTTC
TRBJ2-1 . . TRBV25-1 CASSEGDTNEQFF TGTGCCAGCAGTGAAGGGGACACCAATGAGCAGTTCTTC
TRBJ2-5 TRBD1 few TRBV7-7 CASSQGQGGGETQYF TGTGCTAGCAGCCAGGGACAGGGCGGTGGAGAGACCCAGTACTTC
TRBJ2-1 TRBD2 . TRBV27 CASSPAAGGGNEQFF TGTGCCAGCAGTCCTGCTGCGGGAGGAGGGAATGAGCAGTTCTTC
TRBJ2-5 TRBD1 . TRBV4-1 CASSQEAQGVETQYF TGCGCCAGCAGCCAAGAGGCACAGGGGGTAGAGACCCAGTACTTC
TRBJ2-7 TRBD2 . TRBV7-6 CASSFEREIEQYF TGTGCCAGCAGCTTTGAGCGGGAGATCGAGCAGTACTTC
TRBJ1-6 TRBD1 . TRBV19 CASSILGQGSSPLHF TGTGCCAGTAGTATCCTGGGACAGGGCAGTTCACCCCTCCACTTT
TRBJ2-3 TRBD2 once TRBV29-1 CSVLGEGLAGINTDTQYF TGCAGCGTTTTGGGTGAGGGACTAGCGGGGATTAACACAGATACGCAGTATTTT
TRBJ2-3 TRBD2 . TRBV19 CASSIGVSGGGSDTQYF TGTGCCAGTAGTATAGGTGTTAGCGGGGGGGGATCAGATACGCAGTATTTT
TRBJ1-1 TRBD1 . TRBV6-4 CASSDLAGGTEAFF TGTGCCAGCAGTGACTTAGCAGGGGGCACTGAAGCTTTCTTT
TRBJ2-7 TRBD1 . TRBV7-2 CASSLGQAACEQYF TGTGCCAGCAGCTTGGGACAGGCGGCCTGCGAGCAGTACTTC
TRBJ1-1 TRBD1 . TRBV10-3 CAISDRDSTEAFF TGTGCCATCAGTGATAGGGACAGCACTGAAGCTTTCTTT
TRBJ2-2 TRBD1 . TRBV6-5 CASSLGQGVTGELFF TGTGCCAGCAGTTTGGGACAGGGGGTGACCGGGGAGCTGTTTTTT
TRBJ1-2 . . TRBV25-1 CASSVAGYGYTF TGTGCCAGCAGTGTGGCAGGCTATGGCTACACCTTC
TRBJ2-3 . few TRBV7-7 CASSSSDLNTDTQYF TGTGCCAGCAGCTCCTCGGACTTAAACACAGATACGCAGTATTTT
TRBJ1-3 . once TRBV19 CASSITEGNTIYF TGTGCCAGTAGTATTACAGAAGGAAACACCATATATTTT
TRBJ2-7 TRBD2 . TRBV7-9 CASSFQAGGNEQYF TGTGCCAGCAGCTTCCAAGCCGGGGGGAACGAGCAGTACTTC
TRBJ2-7 TRBD1 medium-sized TRBV6-5 CASSYGGTGLEQYF TGTGCCAGCAGTTACGGGGGGACAGGGCTCGAGCAGTACTTC
TRBJ2-3 TRBD2 . TRBV11-2 CASSPSGRTDTQYF TGTGCCAGCAGCCCGTCCGGGAGGACAGATACGCAGTATTTT
TRBJ2-7 . . TRBV4-3 CASSQGGGGYEQYF TGCGCCAGCAGCCAAGGAGGGGGGGGCTACGAGCAGTACTTC
TRBJ2-1 . . TRBV18 CASSPPGRGTYNEQFF TGTGCCAGCTCACCACCGGGGCGGGGTACTTACAATGAGCAGTTCTTC
TRBJ1-1 TRBD1 . TRBV5-1 CASAPGDRPERGVFF TGCGCCAGCGCTCCGGGGGACAGGCCCGAGCGGGGCGTTTTCTTT
TRBJ2-1 TRBD2 medium-sized TRBV19 CASSMTSGAYNEQFF TGTGCCAGTAGTATGACTAGCGGGGCATACAATGAGCAGTTCTTC